The source of this T cell receptor beta chain is a study of blood T cell repertoires in COVID-19. Study-wide background: The United States, Italy and Spain were the sources of the acute and convalescent COVID-19 samples. PBMCs, B-cell-depleted T cells, or T cells were the source of the cDNA or gDNA that made up the material.

Original analysis: Amplifying reference gene primers gave estimates of nucleated cell counts. Here immunoSEQ multiplex PCR was the method, and the copy in TCRdb shows in-frame clones only, minus some. The DNA gave D and trimming, while V, J and clone size come from that table. The data contain 240,000 or so clones, around 89% of them seen just once; the ten biggest clones take up 0.99%. The germline gives CDR1 MGHRA, CDR2 YSYEKL. CDR3 size: 17 residues. V gave up 0 bases and J gave up 12 bases; unmatched junction bases: 15. This clone has only one observation. The sequence was collected from a woman aged 40 to 50 who had recovered from COVID-19. Sequencing was carried out using peripheral blood. This chain links TRBV4-1 with TRBJ2-1; 9 bases are a match to TRBD2. CDR3 protein: CASSQDPGASGAAVQFF. The CDR3 nucleotides read TGCGCCAGCAGCCAAGACCCCGGGGCTAGCGGGGCCGCGGTGCAGTTCTTC.